These 7 T cell receptor beta chains were sequenced from one sample in a study of cytomegalovirus exposure and HLA in healthy donors. The assay was immunoSEQ multiplex PCR, and TCRdb's table has in-frame clones only and misses some. The table shows 56,000 or so clones, with around 93% occurring only once. The sequenced material came from PBMCs. The receptors derive from a woman aged 18 to 35 in good health and CMV-seropositive.

J is TRBJ2-3 and V is TRBV19, with a weak D call TRBD2 (6 bases). Germline V gene sequence: CDR1 LNHDA, CDR2 SQIVND (reference sequence). This CDR3 has 16 residues. With 1 base removed from V and 6 bases from J, the gap between germline ends came to 17 bases. The CDR3 reads CASSIGGGGRRDTQYF. For the CDR3, the DNA is TGTGCCAGTAGTATAGGGGGTGGGGGGAGGAGGGATACGCAGTATTTT.

J is TRBJ2-2 and V is TRBV7-3; D is unclear. Germline V lookup: CDR1 SGHTA, CDR2 FQGTGA. V lost 6 bases and J 0 bases, leaving 8 bases between the germline ends. The CDR3 has 14 residues. Written as DNA, the CDR3 is TGTGCCAGCAGTTCAACAGCGAACACCGGGGAGCTGTTTTTT. Protein product: CASSSTANTGELFF.

The chain employs TRBV7-8 and TRBJ1-2; 8 nucleotides match TRBD1. V lost 4 bases to trimming and J lost 3 bases; unmatched junction nucleotides: 16. Per germline, CDR1 SGHVS and CDR2 FQNEAQ. The CDR3 contains 18 residues. CDR3 region: CASSSLLPDRGPYYGYTF. The CDR3 DNA reads as TGTGCCAGCAGCTCCCTACTCCCAGACAGGGGACCCTACTATGGCTACACCTTC.

The rearrangement links TRBV28 to TRBJ1-5; 7 nucleotides agree with TRBD1. V shed 6 bases and J 2 bases; nucleotides not matched to a gene: 1. Germline V lookup: CDR1 MDHEN, CDR2 SYDVKM. CDR3 length equals 13 residues. CDR3 sequence reads: CASSGQGNQPQHF. The CDR3 region has the DNA TGTGCCAGCAGCGGACAGGGCAATCAGCCCCAGCATTTT.

The rearrangement uses TRBV28 and TRBJ1-4; the D gene is possibly TRBD1 (5 bases). V was cut by 4 bases and J by 2 bases, with 14 bases left in between. CDR3 length: 16 amino acids. Germline CDR1 reads MDHEN; CDR2 reads SYDVKM. The CDR3 DNA reads TGTGCCAGCAGTTCCCCGGGGGGGGAGACTAATGAAAAACTGTTTTTT. Translating gives CASSSPGGETNEKLFF. Supplemented by reference TRBV28 and TRBJ1-4, the full variable domain reads DVKVTQSSRYLVKRTGEKVFLECVQDMDHENMFWYRQDPGLGLRLIYFSYDVKMKEKGDIPEGYSVSREKKERFSLILESASTNQTSMYLCASSSPGGETNEKLFFGSGTQLSVL.

V gene TRBV7-3 combines with J gene TRBJ2-3; D perhaps matches TRBD1 (6 bases). CDR3 length: 13 residues. From germline, CDR1 is SGHTA and CDR2 FQGTGA. Trimming pared 5 bases from V and 9 bases from J, leaving 15 bases between. In DNA, the CDR3 is TGTGCCAGCAGCCCCCTCCATGGGGGCACGCAGTATTTT. This sequence encodes CASSPLHGGTQYF.

This chain uses TRBV13 with TRBJ2-7; D is unresolved. The V gene lost 0 bases and the J gene lost 3 bases, with 9 bases spanning the gap. This CDR3 is built from 14 residues. In germline, CDR1 is PRHDT, CDR2 FYEKMQ (reference sequence). In DNA, the CDR3 is TGTGCCAGCAGCTTAGGAAGGCAGGTCTACGAGCAGTACTTC. This translates into CASSLGRQVYEQYF.